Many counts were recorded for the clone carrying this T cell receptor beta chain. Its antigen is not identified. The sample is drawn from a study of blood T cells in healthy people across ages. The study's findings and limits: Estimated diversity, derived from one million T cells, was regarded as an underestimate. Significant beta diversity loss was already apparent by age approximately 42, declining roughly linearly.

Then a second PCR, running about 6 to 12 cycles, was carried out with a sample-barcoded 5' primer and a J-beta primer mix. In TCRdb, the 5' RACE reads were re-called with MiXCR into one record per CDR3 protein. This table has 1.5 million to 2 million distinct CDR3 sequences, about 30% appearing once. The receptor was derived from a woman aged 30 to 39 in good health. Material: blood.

CDR3 region: CASSSGRGTDTQYF. Written as DNA, the CDR3 is TGTGCCAGCAGCTCGGGTAGAGGCACAGATACGCAGTATTTT. This chain links TRBV7-6 with TRBJ2-3; D unresolved. Trimming shortened V by 4 bases and J by 1 base, and 9 bases separated the two germline ends. The CDR3 sequence is 14 residues long. Germline V gives CDR1 SGHVS, CDR2 FNYEAQ. The whole variable domain, filled in from reference TRBV7-6 and TRBJ2-3, reads GAGVSQSPRYKVTKRGQDVALRCDPISGHVSLYWYRQALGQGPEFLTYFNYEAQQDKSGLPNDRFSAERPEGSISTLTIQRTEQRDSAMYRCASSSGRGTDTQYFGPGTRLTVL.